This paragraph covers one T cell receptor (beta chain) sequence. Its specificity is unknown. Germline loops: CDR1 SGHTA, CDR2 FQGTGA. This CDR3 has 16 residues. Unmatched junction bases numbered 12, after V lost 5 bases and J lost 5 bases. The data are from a study of cytomegalovirus exposure and HLA in healthy donors. Study-wide results and caveats: Specific recognition of CMV antigens was confirmed in vitro for a few chains (all CMV-associated).

The donors belonged to the approximately 120-subject validation cohort, separate from the roughly 720-subject first cohort. The repertoire was sequenced with immunoSEQ multiplex PCR; TCRdb's copy has only in-frame clones and lacks some. This sample carries under 150,000 clones, approximately 86% of them seen once, and the ten largest clones take 8.7%. Material for sequencing was PBMCs. This chain uses TRBV7-3 with TRBJ2-5, with TRBD1 identical over 9 bases. This TCR came from a man aged 18 to 30 in good health and CMV-seropositive. Here the CDR3 DNA reads TGTGCCAGCAGCCCCGGGACAGGGATGAGAGGGGAGACCCAGTACTTC. Protein product: CASSPGTGMRGETQYF. Looking up the rest from reference TRBV7-3 and TRBJ2-5 gives the full variable domain: GAGVSQTPSNKVTEKGKYVELRCDPISGHTALYWYRQSLGQGPEFLIYFQGTGAADDSGLPNDRFFAVRPEGSVSTLKIQRTERGDSAVYLCASSPGTGMRGETQYFGPGTRLLVL.